This TCR beta chain came from a study of cytomegalovirus exposure and HLA in healthy donors. The overall study: Drawn from HLA-typed donors, around 85 million unique TCRs were held in an early data release. Study-level findings and limits: Per published accounts, TCR beta sequences correctly predicted the HLA-A and HLA-B alleles of most subjects. As confirmed in vitro, three CMV-associated chains were specific for CMV antigens.

V dropped 7 bases and J dropped 0; count of bases not matched to a gene: 6. CDR1 and CDR2 (germline): LNHDA, SQIVND (reference sequence). The CDR3 totals 16 residues. PCR involved 60 Vbeta and 13 Jbeta primers. The method was immunoSEQ multiplex PCR; TCRdb's version includes in-frame clones alone and lacks a portion of them. This repertoire shows 84,000 or so clones, about three fifths found once; its top ten account for about 5%. Notes on this clone: The antigen is unknown.

The TCR originated in a woman aged 30 to 39 in good health and CMV-seropositive. Material for sequencing was PBMCs. The chain recombines TRBV19 with TRBJ2-6, with 7 positions matching TRBD1. In nucleotides, the CDR3 is TGTGCCAGTACGGACAGGTCGAACTCTGGGGCCAACGTCCTGACTTTC. Encoded protein: CASTDRSNSGANVLTF.